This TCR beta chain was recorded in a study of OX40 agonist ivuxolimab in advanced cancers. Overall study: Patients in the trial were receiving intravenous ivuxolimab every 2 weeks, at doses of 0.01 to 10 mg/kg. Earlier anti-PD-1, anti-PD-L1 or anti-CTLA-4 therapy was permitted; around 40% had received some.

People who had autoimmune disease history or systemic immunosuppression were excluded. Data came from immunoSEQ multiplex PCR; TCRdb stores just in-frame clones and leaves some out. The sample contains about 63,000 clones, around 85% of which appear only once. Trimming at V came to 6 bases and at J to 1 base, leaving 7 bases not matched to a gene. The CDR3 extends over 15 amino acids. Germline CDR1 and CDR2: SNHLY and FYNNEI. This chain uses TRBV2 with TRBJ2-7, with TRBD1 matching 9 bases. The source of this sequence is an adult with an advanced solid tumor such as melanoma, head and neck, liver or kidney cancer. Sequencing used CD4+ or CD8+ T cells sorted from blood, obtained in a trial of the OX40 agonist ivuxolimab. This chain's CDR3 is CASRKEGQGSYEQYF. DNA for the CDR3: TGTGCCAGCAGAAAAGAGGGACAGGGATCCTACGAGCAGTACTTC.